What follows are 27 T cell receptor beta chains derived from one specimen sequenced in a study of blood T cells in healthy people across ages. The authors ran a second PCR of 7 to 11 cycles using a sample-barcoded 5' primer and a J-beta primer mix. TCRdb reprocessed the 5' RACE reads via MiXCR and lists one record per CDR3 protein. The table has some 1.1 million distinct CDR3 sequences, under 40% seen once. The sample comprised blood. The receptors derive from a man between 18 and 29 years old in good health.

The J gene is TRBJ1-5, the V gene TRBV28; 7 bases fit TRBD1. Germline CDR1 is MDHEN and CDR2 is SYDVKM. Trimming removed 2 bases from V and 3 bases from J; junction bases left unmatched: 7. CDR3 length: 16 residues. The CDR3 DNA sequence: TGTGCCAGCAGTTTAGGGGACAGCAAGTACAATCAGCCCCAGCATTTT. It yields the protein CASSLGDSKYNQPQHF.

The chain carries TRBV5-5 and TRBJ1-2, with D uncertain. V was pared by 0 bases and J by 5 bases, with 14 bases between. The germline gives CDR1 SGHKS, CDR2 YYEKEE (reference sequence). The length of the CDR3 is 15 residues. The CDR3 DNA sequence: TGTGCCAGCAGCTTGGGGGGATCCGGACTATATGGCTACACCTTC. This sequence encodes CASSLGGSGLYGYTF. Filled out from reference TRBV5-5 and TRBJ1-2, the complete variable domain reads DAGVTQSPTHLIKTRGQQVTLRCSPISGHKSVSWYQQVLGQGPQFIFQYYEKEERGRGNFPDRFSARQFPNYSSELNVNALLLGDSALYLCASSLGGSGLYGYTFGSGTRLTVV.

Notes on this clonotype: One end of the junction is discordant with germline, which a read error may explain. This chain uses TRBV3-1 with TRBJ1-2, with D perhaps matching TRBD1 (5 bases). This CDR3 spans 14 amino acids. CDR1 is LGHDT, CDR2 YNNKEL, per germline (reference sequence). CDR3 sequence (DNA): TGTGCCAGCAGCCTGAACTCCGGGGACTATGGTTACACCTTC. As protein: CASSLNSGDYGYTF.

The V call is TRBV4-3, the J call TRBJ1-4, with D possibly being TRBD1 (5 bases). The CDR3 contains 15 residues. Per the germline V gene, CDR1 is LGHNA and CDR2 is YSLEER. Trimming took off 0 bases at V and 10 bases at J, with 15 bases between the two ends. The CDR3 DNA follows: TGCGCCAGCAGCCAAGAGGGACCCTCAGTCGGAAAACTGTTTTTT. Translated, it gives CASSQEGPSVGKLFF.

This chain uses TRBV6-1 with TRBJ1-1; weak D call: TRBD1 (6 bases). Germline V lookup: CDR1 MNHNS, CDR2 SASEGT. The CDR3 has 15 residues. V was cut by 3 bases and J by 5 bases, with 16 bases left in between. DNA for the CDR3: TGTGCCAGCAGTGATACAGGGCGCTTAAGGACTGAAGCTTTCTTT. It codes for CASSDTGRLRTEAFF.

V gene TRBV2 combines with J gene TRBJ1-2, with 7 bases matching TRBD1. Trimming cost V 6 bases and J 6 bases; bases outside gene matches: 13. CDR3 length equals 15 residues. The V gene's germline CDR1 is SNHLY and CDR2 FYNNEI. The CDR3 bases are TGTGCCAGCAGCGGAAGTACCGACAGGGCGGATGGCTACACCTTC. It translates to CASSGSTDRADGYTF.

The sample holds many counts of this clonotype. This sequence joins TRBV7-9 and TRBJ2-1, with D hard to call. The V gene's germline CDR1 is SEHNR and CDR2 FQNEAQ (reference sequence). V lost 4 bases to trimming and J lost 6 bases, with 10 bases between them. The CDR3 is made up of 13 amino acids. Written as DNA, the CDR3 is TGTGCCAGCAGCTCCACCGGGCCCAATGAGCAGTTCTTC. Its translation is CASSSTGPNEQFF.

This clonotype occurred a few times. The chain recombines TRBV19 with TRBJ2-5, with TRBD2 as a possible D gene (5 bases). The CDR3 covers 12 residues. Germline V gives CDR1 LNHDA, CDR2 SQIVND (reference sequence). Trimming removed 8 bases from V and 4 bases from J, with 11 bases in between. In nucleotides, the CDR3 is TGTGCCAGTGGACTGGACGGAGAGACCCAGTACTTC. Its translation is CASGLDGETQYF.

This clonotype was found a few times. The rearrangement uses TRBV7-2 and TRBJ1-1; a weak D match, TRBD1 (5 bases). This CDR3 is 14 amino acids long. The V gene lost 6 bases and the J gene lost 4 bases, with 15 bases spanning the gap. Germline values: CDR1 SGHTA, CDR2 FQGNSA. CDR3: CASSLRPGGTEAFF. Here the CDR3 DNA reads TGTGCCAGCAGTTTGAGGCCGGGGGGCACTGAAGCTTTCTTT.

V and J are TRBV29-1 and TRBJ2-5, with D uncertain. This CDR3 is 13 amino acids long. Germline assignment: CDR1 SQVTM and CDR2 ANQGSEA. Trimming removed 1 base at V and 5 bases at J, with 11 bases between. The CDR3 region has the DNA TGCAGCGTTGAAGGGGCAGATGGGGAGACCCAGTACTTC. The encoded protein is CSVEGADGETQYF.

This clonotype came up many times. J is TRBJ2-1 and V is TRBV6-6; TRBD1 matches 7 bases. After removal of 4 bases from V and 2 bases from J, the junction contained 5 bases not matched to a gene. CDR1 is MNHNY, CDR2 SVGAGI, per germline (reference sequence). This CDR3 is 15 amino acids long. The CDR3 reads CASSSSGTAYNEQFF. The CDR3 DNA is TGTGCCAGCAGTTCATCCGGGACAGCCTACAATGAGCAGTTCTTC.

This clonotype was seen a few times. The chain joins TRBV4-1 to TRBJ2-4; 7 positions agree with TRBD1. The CDR3 covers 16 residues. V was pared by 4 bases and J by 4 bases, with 10 bases of the junction left unmatched. The germline V gene has CDR1 MGHRA and CDR2 YSYEKL. CDR3 bases: TGCGCCAGCAGCCCCGGGACAGCGAGGACTAAAAACATTCAGTACTTC. Amino acid sequence: CASSPGTARTKNIQYF.

The V and J genes are TRBV12-5 and TRBJ1-1; 8 nucleotides align to TRBD1. CDR1 LGHNT and CDR2 FRNRAP come from the germline V gene. CDR3 length: 21 amino acids. Losses at the gene ends were 0 bases for V and 3 bases for J; bases not matched to a gene: 21. CDR3 sequence reads: CASGLVIVGTGGILRDTEAFF. Here the CDR3 DNA reads TGTGCTAGTGGTTTGGTAATAGTAGGGACAGGTGGGATACTTCGGGACACTGAAGCTTTCTTT. Variable domain in full (rest from reference TRBV12-5 and TRBJ1-1): DARVTQTPRHKVTEMGQEVTMRCQPILGHNTVFWYRQTMMQGLELLAYFRNRAPLDDSGMPKDRFSAEMPDATLATLKIQPSEPRDSAVYFCASGLVIVGTGGILRDTEAFFGQGTRLTVV.

This clonotype was observed at least ten times. CDR3 loop: CASSFGASGYGYTF. In nucleotides, the CDR3 is TGTGCCAGCAGTTTCGGGGCGTCGGGCTATGGCTACACCTTC. The V and J genes are TRBV12-3 or TRBV12-4 and TRBJ1-2; maybe TRBD1 (5 bases). The CDR3 sequence is 14 residues long. Trimming removed 3 bases at V and 4 bases at J, with 12 bases between.

This chain uses TRBV6-6 with TRBJ2-5, with a tentative D call TRBD1 (7 bases). The DNA end favors TRBJ2-7, so the J call may be wrong. CDR1 MNHNY and CDR2 SVGAGI come from the germline V gene (reference sequence). The CDR3 extends over 13 amino acids. CDR3 region: CASSYQGGYEQYF. CDR3 nucleotides: TGTGCCAGCAGTTACCAGGGGGGCTACGAGCAGTACTTC.

The J gene is TRBJ2-3, the V gene TRBV4-1; 7 bases fit TRBD1. The CDR3 is made up of 17 amino acids. Germline values: CDR1 MGHRA, CDR2 YSYEKL. The ends lost 3 bases at V and 6 bases at J; junction bases unmatched: 15. The CDR3 reads CASSQDPPGQIRDTQYF. The CDR3 DNA sequence: TGCGCCAGCAGCCAGGATCCTCCGGGACAGATAAGGGATACGCAGTATTTT.

The V gene is TRBV6-5, the J gene TRBJ1-2; D possibly corresponds to TRBD1 (6 bases). V lost 6 bases and J lost 7, with 15 bases in between. Looked up from germline, CDR1 is MNHEY and CDR2 is SVGAGI. The CDR3 length is 13 residues. Here the CDR3 reads CASSLQWTAGYTF. The CDR3 DNA sequence: TGTGCCAGCAGCCTACAATGGACAGCTGGCTACACCTTC.

The table lists this clonotype with many counts. This chain joins TRBV29-1 and TRBJ1-2; 12 positions match TRBD1. Germline assignment: CDR1 SQVTM and CDR2 ANQGSEA. V was pared by 5 bases and J by 0 bases, with 7 bases of the junction left unmatched. The CDR3 totals 16 residues. CDR3 residues: CSVYGTGGPSNYGYTF. The CDR3 DNA is TGCAGCGTTTATGGGACAGGGGGCCCTTCTAACTATGGCTACACCTTC. The full variable domain, its missing parts supplied by reference TRBV29-1 and TRBJ1-2, is SAVISQKPSRDICQRGTSLTIQCQVDSQVTMMFWYRQQPGQSLTLIATANQGSEATYESGFVIDKFPISRPNLTFSTLTVSNMSPEDSSIYLCSVYGTGGPSNYGYTFGSGTRLTVV.

The chain employs TRBV27 and TRBJ2-5; D perhaps matches TRBD2 (5 bases). V gave up 4 bases and J gave up 11 bases, with 23 bases separating them. Germline values: CDR1 MNHEY, CDR2 SMNVEV (reference sequence). The CDR3 has 15 residues. The CDR3 here is CASSWFPSGDNEQYF. As DNA, the CDR3 is TGTGCCAGCAGTTGGTTCCCGAGCGGAGACAATGAGCAGTACTTC.

The chain carries TRBV10-3 and TRBJ2-3, with D possibly TRBD2 on 5 matching bases. The CDR3 covers 14 residues. The V gene's germline CDR1 is ENHRY and CDR2 SYGVKD. V was shortened by 8 bases and J by 2 bases, with 14 bases between the two germline ends. CDR3 in amino acids: CAIAPIANTDTQYF. The CDR3 DNA reads as TGTGCCATCGCCCCCATAGCGAACACAGATACGCAGTATTTT.

This clonotype was counted a few times. CDR3 amino acids: CASSQDPRTGTSYNEQFF. CDR3 DNA: TGCGCCAGCAGCCAAGACCCACGAACAGGGACCAGCTACAATGAGCAGTTCTTC. This chain uses TRBV4-3 with TRBJ2-1; D may be TRBD1 (6 bases). Looked up from germline, CDR1 is LGHNA and CDR2 is YSLEER. CDR3 size: 18 residues. The germline V and J ends were trimmed by 0 bases and 3 bases, with 18 bases remaining between them.

In this sample, this clonotype turned up a few times. The J gene is TRBJ1-2, the V gene TRBV10-3; D ambiguous. The CDR3 is 13 residues long. Trimming took off 6 bases at V and 2 bases at J, with 10 bases between the two ends. The V gene's germline CDR1 is ENHRY and CDR2 SYGVKD. The CDR3 DNA sequence: TGTGCCATCAGCCGGACTGACAACTATGGCTACACCTTC. Amino acids: CAISRTDNYGYTF.

This clonotype appeared a few times. The chain couples TRBV12-5 to TRBJ2-3, with D tentatively TRBD1 or TRBD2 (6 bases each). The CDR3 is 14 residues long. Trimming shortened V by 5 bases and J by 6 bases, and 15 bases separated the two germline ends. CDR1 LGHNT and CDR2 FRNRAP come from the germline V gene. In DNA form, the CDR3 reads TGTGCTAGTGGTCCGGGGGCCTTAGTGGATACGCAGTATTTT. This sequence encodes CASGPGALVDTQYF.

This clonotype was counted only a few times. Here the CDR3 reads CASSLSRGPNTEAFF. The CDR3 bases are TGCGCCAGCAGCCTAAGCAGGGGGCCGAACACTGAAGCTTTCTTT. The V gene is TRBV5-1, the J gene TRBJ1-1; 8 nucleotides agree with TRBD1. Germline loops: CDR1 SGHRS, CDR2 YFSETQ. V dropped 4 bases and J dropped 1; count of bases not matched to a gene: 6. CDR3 length: 15 residues.

In DNA, the CDR3 is TGTGCCAGCAAACTAGCCGGGACACCAAGCTCCTATAATTCACCCCTCCACTTT. Translating gives CASKLAGTPSSYNSPLHF. The gene calls are TRBV27 and TRBJ1-6; D perhaps matches TRBD1 (6 bases). Trimming left V 7 bases short and J 0 bases short, with 19 bases between. This CDR3 contains 18 residues. The germline CDR1 and CDR2 sequences are MNHEY and SMNVEV (reference sequence).

The V call is TRBV2, the J call TRBJ1-1; weak D call: TRBD1 (6 bases). The CDR3 sequence is 13 residues long. Trimming stripped 8 bases from V and 6 bases from J, with 16 bases between. Germline V CDR1 and CDR2: SNHLY, FYNNEI. As DNA, the CDR3 is TGTGCCAGCCTTAACTGGGGGCGGGCTGAAGCTTTCTTT. This translates into CASLNWGRAEAFF.

This clonotype has more than one count but fewer than ten. V usage is TRBV29-1 and J usage is TRBJ1-1; D gene uncertain. Germline values: CDR1 SQVTM, CDR2 ANQGSEA. V lost 3 bases and J 0 bases, leaving 11 bases between the germline ends. The CDR3 consists of 14 residues. Here the CDR3 reads CSVELPKMNTEAFF. In nucleotides, the CDR3 is TGCAGCGTTGAGCTCCCGAAAATGAACACTGAAGCTTTCTTT.